A selection of T cell receptor beta chains follows, all from one sample in a study of T cells in Graves' hyperthyroidism and ophthalmopathy. TCRdb analysed the multiplex PCR reads with MiXCR anew, one entry per CDR3 protein. The sample has about 600,000 distinct CDR3 sequences; more than 13% are singletons. Sequencing was performed on blood. All receptors derive from a young woman with Graves' ophthalmopathy. CDR3s leave out the opening cysteine and the closing phenylalanine or tryptophan.

J	V	CDR3
TRBJ2-7	TRBV18	ASSPRQHSYEQY
TRBJ2-7	TRBV7-8	ASSYGGQSYEQY
TRBJ1-2	TRBV12-3/TRBV12-4	ASSFSGTGYGYT
TRBJ2-7	TRBV10-3	AISDTGIRRYEQY
TRBJ2-1	TRBV5-1	ASSLDHHPEQF
TRBJ2-5	TRBV10-3	AISLYLASSEETQY
TRBJ1-5	TRBV29-1	SVGQGDSNQPQH
TRBJ2-3	TRBV2	ASRDRGLTDTQY
TRBJ2-7	TRBV18	ASSPTSGRPYEQY
TRBJ1-2	TRBV28	ASSSRRGFGYGYT
TRBJ2-7	TRBV3-1	ASSQQGGPAYEQY
TRBJ2-1	TRBV20-1	SAPKRNPIEQF
TRBJ2-3	TRBV28	ASSAPGGASTDTQY
TRBJ2-1	TRBV6-2/TRBV6-3	ASSYGAPSSYNEQF
TRBJ2-3	TRBV4-2	ASSQDGLATRADTQY
TRBJ2-3	TRBV12-3/TRBV12-4	ASSFQGQGTDTQY
TRBJ1-1	TRBV7-3	ASSSGQANTEAF
TRBJ2-4	TRBV12-3/TRBV12-4	ASSLTGVAGQNIQY
TRBJ2-7	TRBV7-7	ASSLAETGWRVYEQY
TRBJ2-3	TRBV10-3	AISDAGGYTDTQY
TRBJ1-3	TRBV7-8	ASSPPTVAGNTIY
TRBJ1-1	TRBV4-1	ASSQGRSFDRRDTEAF
TRBJ1-4	TRBV6-1	ASSTASGQGASGEKLF
TRBJ2-7	TRBV11-3	ASRRRESYEQY
TRBJ1-6	TRBV27	ASTPGQGTIGPLGNSPLH
TRBJ2-7	TRBV11-1	ASSPLFRDEQY
TRBJ1-6	TRBV20-1	SALMGDRGGSPLH
TRBJ1-3	TRBV20-1	SARVTETSGNTIY
TRBJ2-7	TRBV11-1	ASSLEYQGVIHLYEQY
TRBJ2-7	TRBV7-9	ASSTSTGTDYEQY
TRBJ2-5	TRBV12-3/TRBV12-4	ASSLFWGLAGAETQY
TRBJ1-1	TRBV27	ASSSTGLKTGVNTEAF